What follows are 12 T cell receptor beta chains derived from one specimen sequenced in a study of T cells after yellow fever vaccination. TCRdb redid the calling of the 5' RACE reads with MiXCR, one entry per CDR3 protein. This sample has some 350,000 distinct CDR3 sequences, with under 5% found just once. This specimen consisted of PBMCs, obtained 5 days after the yellow fever booster vaccination. The receptor set was obtained from a young man who received the YFV17D yellow fever vaccine.

The rearrangement joins TRBV18 to TRBJ2-7; tentative D call: TRBD1 (5 bases). The V gene lost 3 bases and the J gene lost 7 bases, with 13 bases spanning the gap. Germline loops: CDR1 KGHSH, CDR2 LQKENI. The CDR3 has 13 amino acids. CDR3 nucleotides: TGTGCCAGCTCACCGGGCAGGGAAGGGGAGCAGTACTTC. Amino acids: CASSPGREGEQYF.

Details on this clonotype: The CDR3 end shows no conserved phenylalanine or tryptophan, and so a read error is likely. The rearrangement links TRBV11-2 to TRBJ2-1, with D perhaps being TRBD1 or TRBD2 (5 bases each). The CDR3 extends over 13 amino acids. The V end lost 6 bases, the J end lost 5 bases, and 11 bases lay between the germline ends. Germline V lookup: CDR1 SGHAT, CDR2 FQNNGV. This CDR3 is CASRALGDNEQFL. The DNA for the CDR3 is TGTGCCAGCAGAGCCCTGGGGGACAATGAGCAGTTCTTG.

In its sample, this clonotype was seen a few times. The genes are TRBV6-2 or TRBV6-3 and TRBJ1-1, with 8 bases fitting TRBD1. The length of the CDR3 is 13 residues. V gave up 5 bases and J gave up 10 bases; unmatched junction bases: 9. Looked up from germline, CDR1 is MNHEY and CDR2 is SVGEGT. As DNA, the CDR3 is TGTGCCAGCAGTCTTACAGGGGGTTCAGCAGCTTTCTTT. Its protein is CASSLTGGSAAFF.

This clonotype was detected a few times. The chain joins TRBV7-2 to TRBJ1-2, with D possibly being TRBD1 (5 bases). The ends were cut back, 7 bases at V and 4 bases at J, with 16 bases in the middle. This CDR3 comprises 14 residues. The germline gives CDR1 SGHTA, CDR2 FQGNSA. CDR3 bases: TGTGCCAGCACCCCTGGGGGGATGAGCTATGGCTACACCTTC. Its protein is CASTPGGMSYGYTF.

This clonotype has a handful of counts. The chain links TRBV29-1 to TRBJ1-1; D might be TRBD1 (5 bases). Germline CDR1 reads SQVTM; CDR2 reads ANQGSEA. The CDR3 is 12 residues long. Trimming left V 4 bases short and J 3 bases short, with 9 bases between. The CDR3 is CSVAAGHTEAFF. CDR3 bases: TGCAGCGTTGCGGCAGGGCACACTGAAGCTTTCTTT.

This clonotype was found a few times. This chain connects TRBV5-1 to TRBJ2-7; tentatively, D is TRBD1 (6 bases). Germline-derived CDR1 and CDR2 are SGHRS and YFSETQ. The CDR3 loop spans 15 amino acids. Trimming pared 2 bases from V and 2 bases from J, leaving 14 bases between. The CDR3 bases are TGCGCCAGCAGCTTAGGTGGGGGCCTCACCTACGAGCAGTACGTC. Translated, it gives CASSLGGGLTYEQYV.

This clonotype appeared many times. The chain uses TRBV9 and TRBJ2-6; D possibly corresponds to TRBD1 (6 bases). V was trimmed by 4 bases and J by 2 bases, leaving 7 bases between them. Germline-derived CDR1 and CDR2 are SGDLS and YYNGEE. This CDR3 has 14 amino acids. As DNA, the CDR3 is TGTGCCAGCAGCAACAGGGCTGGGGCCAACGTCCTGACTTTC. Protein product: CASSNRAGANVLTF.

This clonotype was observed at least ten times. The chain recombines TRBV7-6 with TRBJ2-6; D ambiguous. The V end was cut by 0 bases, the J end by 4 bases, with 10 bases between. This CDR3 has 16 amino acids. Germline V gene lookup returns CDR1 SGHVS and CDR2 FNYEAQ. The CDR3 DNA reads TGTGCCAGCAGCTTAGCTGCGAATGGCGGGGCCAACGTCCTGACTTTC. As protein: CASSLAANGGANVLTF.

This clonotype has a count of ten or more. The rearrangement joins TRBV5-1 to TRBJ2-1, with D possibly TRBD2 on 6 matching bases. V shed 2 bases and J shed 10 bases, with 16 bases lying between them. Looked up from germline, CDR1 is SGHRS and CDR2 is YFSETQ. The length of the CDR3 is 14 residues. CDR3 nucleotide sequence: TGCGCCAGCAGCTTATTAAAGGACGGAGGGGAGCAGTTCTTC. It yields the protein CASSLLKDGGEQFF.

The table lists this clonotype with a few counts. V usage is TRBV21-1 and J usage is TRBJ1-1. TRBV21-1 is listed as a pseudogene. The CDR3 totals 20 residues. CDR3 nucleotides: TGTGCCAGCAGCAAAGCTGTCTTGGTTGCGGTGGAGGGTTCGAACACTGAAGCTTTCTTT. Encoded protein: CASSKAVLVAVEGSNTEAFF.

V and J are TRBV18 and TRBJ1-6; D gene ambiguous. The V and J ends lost 0 bases and 8 bases respectively, with 8 bases between them. Germline CDR1 reads KGHSH; CDR2 reads LQKENI. CDR3 length: 14 amino acids. The CDR3 protein is CASSPPSRDSPLHF. CDR3 nucleotides: TGTGCCAGCTCACCACCCTCACGGGATTCACCCCTCCACTTT.

The chain links TRBV6-5 to TRBJ2-3; D is uncertain. The CDR3 consists of 15 residues. Germline V gene lookup returns CDR1 MNHEY and CDR2 SVGAGI. Trimming took off 0 bases at V and 5 bases at J, with 12 bases between the two ends. The CDR3 DNA reads as TGTGCCAGCAGTTACTCGAGGTACCCGGTAGATACGCAGTATTTT. The encoded protein is CASSYSRYPVDTQYF.